The 5 T cell receptor beta chains below were found in one sample sequenced in a study of T cell responses to AZD1222 COVID-19 vaccine. Sequencing used immunoSEQ multiplex PCR; TCRdb keeps in-frame clones, though not all of them. Among about 170,000 clones, about 92% were seen once, and the ten largest hold around 4.3%. The input for sequencing was peripheral blood, taken on day 0 of AZD1222 vaccination. The receptor source for this set is an adult in good health.

The CDR3 DNA is TGTGCCAGTAGTATATCCGGGAAGAACACTGAAGCTTTCTTT. It yields the protein CASSISGKNTEAFF. This sequence joins TRBV19 and TRBJ1-1; D is uncertain. Germline V gene data show CDR1 as LNHDA and CDR2 as SQIVND (reference sequence). V dropped 2 bases and J dropped 1 base, with 8 bases sitting between them. The length of the CDR3 is 14 residues.

The chain employs TRBV19 and TRBJ2-1, with TRBD2 matching 8 bases. The CDR3 is made up of 18 amino acids. The germline CDR1 and CDR2 sequences are LNHDA and SQIVND (reference sequence). The J segment lost 6 bases and the V segment lost 0 bases, leaving 13 bases of the junction unmatched. CDR3 protein: CASSIEAWSEREFNEQFF. CDR3 DNA: TGTGCCAGTAGTATAGAGGCCTGGTCTGAGCGGGAGTTCAATGAGCAGTTCTTC.

The chain recombines TRBV5-5 with TRBJ1-1; D is undetermined. From germline, CDR1 is SGHKS and CDR2 YYEKEE (reference sequence). Trimming shortened V by 0 bases and J by 3 bases, and 6 bases separated the two germline ends. The CDR3 spans 13 residues. CDR3 protein: CASSLDPYTEAFF. CDR3 bases: TGTGCCAGCAGCTTGGACCCTTACACTGAAGCTTTCTTT.

DNA for the CDR3: TGCGCCAGCAGTGAGGCAGACGGAAACACCATATATTTT. Translation: CASSEADGNTIYF. The chain couples TRBV10-1 to TRBJ1-3; D call uncertain. CDR3 length: 13 amino acids. V shed 2 bases and J shed 4 bases, with 6 bases lying between them. Germline CDR1 and CDR2: WNHNN and SYGVQD (reference sequence).

The chain couples TRBV14 to TRBJ1-6, with 9 bases lining up with TRBD1. CDR3 length: 15 amino acids. V lost 4 bases and J lost 9; bases outside the gene matches: 7. Germline CDR1 and CDR2: SGHDN and FVKESK. The CDR3 bases are TGTGCCAGCAGCCCCAGGACAGGGGTGGGTTCACCCCTCCACTTT. Translating it yields CASSPRTGVGSPLHF.